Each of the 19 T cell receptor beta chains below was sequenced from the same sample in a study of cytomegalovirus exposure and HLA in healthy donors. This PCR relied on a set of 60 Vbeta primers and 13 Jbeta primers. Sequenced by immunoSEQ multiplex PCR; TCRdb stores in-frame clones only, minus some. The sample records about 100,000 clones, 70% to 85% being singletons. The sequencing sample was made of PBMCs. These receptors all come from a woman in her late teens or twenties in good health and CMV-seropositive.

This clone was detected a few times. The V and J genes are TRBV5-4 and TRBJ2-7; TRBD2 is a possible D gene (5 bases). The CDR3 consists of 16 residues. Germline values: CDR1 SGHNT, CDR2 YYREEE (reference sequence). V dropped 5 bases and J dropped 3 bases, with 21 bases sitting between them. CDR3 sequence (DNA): TGTGCCAGCAGTATGGGGTCTAACCTAGCTGGCTACGAGCAGTACTTC. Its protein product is CASSMGSNLAGYEQYF.

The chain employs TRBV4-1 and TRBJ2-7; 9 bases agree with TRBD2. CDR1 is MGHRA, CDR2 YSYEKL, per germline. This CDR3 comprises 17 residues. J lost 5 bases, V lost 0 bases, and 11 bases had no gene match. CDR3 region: CASSQDPAGGIFHEQYF. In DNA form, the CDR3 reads TGCGCCAGCAGCCAAGATCCAGCGGGAGGAATTTTCCACGAGCAGTACTTC.

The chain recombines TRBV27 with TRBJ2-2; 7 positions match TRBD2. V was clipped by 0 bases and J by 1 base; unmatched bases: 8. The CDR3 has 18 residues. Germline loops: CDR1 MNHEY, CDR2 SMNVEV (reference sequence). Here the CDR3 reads CASSLSGWLAVNTGELFF. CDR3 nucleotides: TGTGCCAGCAGTTTATCCGGGTGGCTAGCGGTGAACACCGGGGAGCTGTTTTTT.

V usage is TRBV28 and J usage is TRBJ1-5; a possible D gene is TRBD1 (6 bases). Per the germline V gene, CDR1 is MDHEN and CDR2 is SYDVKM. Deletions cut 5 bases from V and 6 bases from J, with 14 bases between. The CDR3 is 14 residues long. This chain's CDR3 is CASSPRTESQPQHF. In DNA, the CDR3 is TGTGCCAGCAGTCCCAGGACAGAAAGTCAGCCCCAGCATTTT.

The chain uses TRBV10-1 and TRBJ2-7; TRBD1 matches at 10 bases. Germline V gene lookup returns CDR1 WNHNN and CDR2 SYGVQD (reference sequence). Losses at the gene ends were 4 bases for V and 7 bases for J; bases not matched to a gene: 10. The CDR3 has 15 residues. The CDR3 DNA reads TGCGCCAGCAGTGCTACCGGGACAGGGGTTAAGGAGCAGTACTTC. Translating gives CASSATGTGVKEQYF.

In DNA form, the CDR3 reads TGCAGCACACCGGGACTAGGCACAGATACGCAGTATTTT. As protein: CSTPGLGTDTQYF. This chain connects TRBV29-1 to TRBJ2-3; TRBD2 aligns across 8 bases. The CDR3 has 13 residues. Trimming at V came to 8 bases and at J to 1 base, leaving 5 bases not matched to a gene. The germline V gene has CDR1 SQVTM and CDR2 ANQGSEA.

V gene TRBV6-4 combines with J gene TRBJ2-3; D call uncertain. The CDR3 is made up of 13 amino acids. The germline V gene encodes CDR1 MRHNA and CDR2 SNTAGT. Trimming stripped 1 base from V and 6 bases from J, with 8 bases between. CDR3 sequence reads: CASSDWRSDTQYF. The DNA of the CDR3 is TGTGCCAGCAGTGACTGGCGGTCCGATACGCAGTATTTT.

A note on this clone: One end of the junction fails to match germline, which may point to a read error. The DNA of the CDR3 is TGTGACAGCAGTGAACGACTTAATGAAAAACTGTTTTTT. It is translated as CDSSERLNEKLFF. This sequence joins TRBV2 and TRBJ1-4; no clear D. The CDR3 extends over 13 amino acids. Germline CDR1 reads SNHLY; CDR2 reads FYNNEI.

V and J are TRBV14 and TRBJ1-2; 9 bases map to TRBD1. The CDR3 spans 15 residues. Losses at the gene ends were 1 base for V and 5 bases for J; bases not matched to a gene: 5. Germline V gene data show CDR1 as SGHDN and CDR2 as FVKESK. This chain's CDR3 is CASSQATGTGYGYTF. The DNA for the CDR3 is TGTGCCAGCAGCCAAGCTACCGGGACAGGGTATGGCTACACCTTC.

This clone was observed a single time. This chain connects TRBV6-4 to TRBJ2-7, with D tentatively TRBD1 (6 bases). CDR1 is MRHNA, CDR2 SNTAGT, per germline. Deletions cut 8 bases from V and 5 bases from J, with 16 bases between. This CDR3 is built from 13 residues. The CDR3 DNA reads TGTGCCAGCCGCGGACAGATTCAAAACGAGCAGTACTTC. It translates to CASRGQIQNEQYF.

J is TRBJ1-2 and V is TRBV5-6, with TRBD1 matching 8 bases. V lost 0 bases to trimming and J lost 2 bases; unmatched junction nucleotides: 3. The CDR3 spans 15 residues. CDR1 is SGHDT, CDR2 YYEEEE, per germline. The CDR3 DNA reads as TGTGCCAGCAGCTTGGCGGCAGGGGGCAACTATGGCTACACCTTC. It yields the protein CASSLAAGGNYGYTF.

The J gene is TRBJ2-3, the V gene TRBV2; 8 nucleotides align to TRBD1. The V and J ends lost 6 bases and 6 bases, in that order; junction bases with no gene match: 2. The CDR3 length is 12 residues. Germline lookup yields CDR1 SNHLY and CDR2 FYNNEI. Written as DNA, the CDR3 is TGTGCCAGCAGCACAGGGGGGGATACGCAGTATTTT. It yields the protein CASSTGGDTQYF.

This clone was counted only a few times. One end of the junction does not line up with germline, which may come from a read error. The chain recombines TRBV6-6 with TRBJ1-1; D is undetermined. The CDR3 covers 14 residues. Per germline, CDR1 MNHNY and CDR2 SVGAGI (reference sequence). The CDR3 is CASSDSTANTEAFF. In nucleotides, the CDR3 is TGTGCCAGCAGTGACTCGACTGCGAACACTGAAGCTTTCTTT.

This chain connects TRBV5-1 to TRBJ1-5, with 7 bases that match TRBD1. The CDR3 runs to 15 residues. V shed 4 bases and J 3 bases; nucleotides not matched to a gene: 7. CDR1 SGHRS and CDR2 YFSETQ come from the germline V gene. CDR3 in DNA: TGCGCCAGCAGCCCAAATACAGGGGTCAATCAGCCCCAGCATTTT. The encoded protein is CASSPNTGVNQPQHF.

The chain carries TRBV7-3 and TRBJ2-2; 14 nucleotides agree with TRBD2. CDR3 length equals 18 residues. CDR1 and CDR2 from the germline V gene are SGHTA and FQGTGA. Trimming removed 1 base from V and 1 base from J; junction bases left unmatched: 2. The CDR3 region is CASSLIGTSGGNTGELFF. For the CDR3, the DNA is TGTGCCAGCAGCTTAATAGGGACTAGCGGGGGGAACACCGGGGAGCTGTTTTTT.

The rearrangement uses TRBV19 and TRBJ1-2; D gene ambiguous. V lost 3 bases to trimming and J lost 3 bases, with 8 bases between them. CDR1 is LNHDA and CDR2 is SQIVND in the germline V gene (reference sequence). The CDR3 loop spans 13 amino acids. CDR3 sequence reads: CASSMRSHYGYTF. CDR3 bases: TGTGCCAGTAGTATGAGGTCACACTATGGCTACACCTTC.

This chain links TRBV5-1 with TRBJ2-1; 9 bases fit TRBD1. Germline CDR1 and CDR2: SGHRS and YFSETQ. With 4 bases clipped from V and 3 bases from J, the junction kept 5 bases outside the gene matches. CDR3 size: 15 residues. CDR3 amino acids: CASSQGQGFYNEQFF. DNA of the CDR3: TGCGCCAGCAGCCAGGGACAGGGCTTCTACAATGAGCAGTTCTTC.

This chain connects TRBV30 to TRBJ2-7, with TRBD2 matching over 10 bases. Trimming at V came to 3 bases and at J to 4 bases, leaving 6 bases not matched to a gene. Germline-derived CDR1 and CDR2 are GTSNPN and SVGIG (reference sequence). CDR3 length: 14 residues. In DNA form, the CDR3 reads TGTGCCTGGAGGACGGGACTAGCGTATTACGAGCAGTACTTC. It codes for CAWRTGLAYYEQYF. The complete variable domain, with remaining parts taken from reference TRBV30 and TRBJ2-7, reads SQTIHQWPATLVQPVGSPLSLECTVEGTSNPNLYWYRQAAGRGLQLLFYSVGIGQISSEVPQNLSASRPQDRQFILSSKKLLLSDSGFYLCAWRTGLAYYEQYFGPGTRLTVT.

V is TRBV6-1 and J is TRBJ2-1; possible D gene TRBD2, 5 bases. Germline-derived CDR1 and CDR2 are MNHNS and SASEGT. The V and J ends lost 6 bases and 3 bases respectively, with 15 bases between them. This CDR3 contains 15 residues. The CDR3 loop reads CASRRDLGSYNEQFF. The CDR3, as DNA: TGTGCCAGCAGGAGAGACTTGGGGAGCTACAATGAGCAGTTCTTC.